Below, one TCR beta chain is given with its context. Repertoires were generated with immunoSEQ multiplex PCR, while TCRdb's copy carries only in-frame clones and drops some. The sample yields just over 150,000 clones, 80% to 90% seen once. Unmatched junction bases numbered 4, after V lost 3 bases and J lost 5 bases. The CDR3 loop spans 14 amino acids. In germline, CDR1 is LGHDT, CDR2 YNNKEL (reference sequence). This entry belongs to a study of blood T cell repertoires in COVID-19. Sequenced input: peripheral blood. This chain connects TRBV3-1 (or the pseudogene TRBV3-2) to TRBJ2-1, with TRBD1 matching over 7 bases. The sequence derives from a woman in her 70s with acute or convalescent COVID-19. The DNA for the CDR3 is TGTGCCAGCAGCCACAGACAGGGACACAATGAGCAGTTCTTC. Its translation: CASSHRQGHNEQFF.